The clone carrying this T cell receptor beta chain has ten or more counts. Its antigen is as yet unknown. These data belong to a study of T-cell reconstitution after alpha-beta-depleted transplantation in children. General study findings and limits: In patients about two months after transplant, alpha-beta T cells reportedly arose from several hundred expanded graft clones. Several patients had high TCRbeta diversity at day 60; it came from surviving recipient T cells and thymic progenitors. By one year post-transplant, T-cell counts and diversity largely arose from T cells that were newly produced.

This sample's TCRbeta library carried unique molecular identifier barcodes. MiXCR was run by TCRdb on the PCR reads, yielding one entry per CDR3 protein. The table has around 72,000 distinct CDR3 sequences, approximately 5% seen once. The V end lost 1 base, the J end lost 4 bases, and 11 bases lay between the germline ends. The CDR3 totals 14 residues. The V gene's germline CDR1 is SGHTA and CDR2 FQGNSA. This clonotype was sampled from a boy under two years old who had a stem cell transplant for acute myeloid leukemia, so the T cells may come from the graft donor. Source: PBMCs, mostly from graft donor cells, taken 180 days after TCRalphabeta/CD19-depleted stem cell transplant. This chain joins TRBV7-2 and TRBJ2-7; D might be TRBD2 (6 bases). The CDR3 reads CASSLDGGVYEQYF. DNA for the CDR3: TGTGCCAGCAGCTTAGACGGAGGGGTATACGAGCAGTACTTC.